The TCR beta chain under discussion was sequenced for a study of beta chain features in type 1 diabetes. Reverse transcription of all isolated RNA meant that expressed TCRB transcripts were sequenced. Deep immunoSEQ sequencing covered naive, central memory and regulatory T cell samples. Profiling relied on immunoSEQ multiplex PCR, and the TCRdb table lists in-frame clones only, not all of them. The sample contains under 300,000 clones, approximately 10% of which appear only once. Markers CD45RO/CCR7/CD25/CD127/CD95/CD27 served to sort CD4+ naive, central memory, regulatory and stem cell-like memory cells. Germline loops: CDR1 MNHNS, CDR2 SASEGT. There are 15 residues in the CDR3. The junction had 2 bases not matched to a gene; V was cut back by 3 bases and J by 3 bases. The table lists this clone with a few counts. The antigen is unknown. Study-wide results and caveats: Junctions at VDJ sites from type 1 diabetes patients had fewer insertions and more deletions. All four CD4+ subsets from Type 1 diabetes patients carried moderately but significantly shorter TCRB CDR3s.

V gene TRBV6-1 combines with J gene TRBJ2-7, with TRBD2 matching over 13 bases. The sequence came from a young man with type 1 diabetes. Sequences were obtained from naive CD4+ T cells from blood. The CDR3 sequence is CASSETSGGIYEQYF. The CDR3 DNA is TGTGCCAGCAGTGAGACTAGCGGGGGGATCTACGAGCAGTACTTC.